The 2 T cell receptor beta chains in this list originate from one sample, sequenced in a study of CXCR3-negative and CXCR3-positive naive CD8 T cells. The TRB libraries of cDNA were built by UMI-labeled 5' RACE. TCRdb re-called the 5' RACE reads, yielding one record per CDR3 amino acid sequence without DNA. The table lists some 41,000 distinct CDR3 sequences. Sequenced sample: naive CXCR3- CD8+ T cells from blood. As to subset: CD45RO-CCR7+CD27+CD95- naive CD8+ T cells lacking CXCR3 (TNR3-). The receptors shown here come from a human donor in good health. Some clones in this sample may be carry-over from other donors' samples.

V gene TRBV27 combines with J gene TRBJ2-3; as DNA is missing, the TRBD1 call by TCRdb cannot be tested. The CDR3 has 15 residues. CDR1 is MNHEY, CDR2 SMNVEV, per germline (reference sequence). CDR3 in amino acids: CASSLGRTGTDTQYF.

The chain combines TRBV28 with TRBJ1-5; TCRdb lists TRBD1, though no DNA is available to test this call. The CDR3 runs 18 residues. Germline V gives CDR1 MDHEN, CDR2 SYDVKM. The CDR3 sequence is CASMGLRELGDSNQPQHF.